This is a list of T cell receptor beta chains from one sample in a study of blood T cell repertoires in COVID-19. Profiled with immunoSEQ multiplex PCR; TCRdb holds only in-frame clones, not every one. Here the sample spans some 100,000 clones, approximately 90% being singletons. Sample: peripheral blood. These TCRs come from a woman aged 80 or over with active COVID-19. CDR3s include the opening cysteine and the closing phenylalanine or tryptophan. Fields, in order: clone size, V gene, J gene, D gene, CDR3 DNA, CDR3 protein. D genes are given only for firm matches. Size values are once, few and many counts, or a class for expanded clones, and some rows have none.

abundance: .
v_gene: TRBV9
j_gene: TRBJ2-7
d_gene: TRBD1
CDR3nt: TGTGCCAGCAGCGTAGAGGGACAGGGGTCCTACGAGCAGTACTTC
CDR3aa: CASSVEGQGSYEQYF

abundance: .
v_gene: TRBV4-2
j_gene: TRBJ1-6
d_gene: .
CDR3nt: TGTGCCAGCAGCCAAGATAATAGCTCACCCCTCCACTTT
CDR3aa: CASSQDNSSPLHF

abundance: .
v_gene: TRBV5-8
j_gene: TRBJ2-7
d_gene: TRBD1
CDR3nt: TGTGCCAGCAGCTACCGGGACAGGGGGCTTTACGAGCAGTACTTC
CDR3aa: CASSYRDRGLYEQYF

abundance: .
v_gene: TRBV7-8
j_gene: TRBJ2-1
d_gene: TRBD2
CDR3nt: TGTGCCAGCAGCCCTAGCGGGAGGGCCATATATGAGCAGTTCTTC
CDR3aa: CASSPSGRAIYEQFF

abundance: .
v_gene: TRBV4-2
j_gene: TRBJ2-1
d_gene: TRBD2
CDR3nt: TGTGCCAGCAGCCCCTCAGCGGGAGAAACCTACAATGAGCAGTTCTTC
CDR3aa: CASSPSAGETYNEQFF

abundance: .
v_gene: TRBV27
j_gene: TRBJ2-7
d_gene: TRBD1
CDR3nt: TGTGCCAGCAGGTTTGGGGACAGTCCCTACGAGCAGTACTTC
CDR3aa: CASRFGDSPYEQYF

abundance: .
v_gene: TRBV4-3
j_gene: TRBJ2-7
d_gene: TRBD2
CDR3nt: TGCGCCAGCAGCCATGTAGCGGGGACCGCTTACGAGCAGTACTTC
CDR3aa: CASSHVAGTAYEQYF

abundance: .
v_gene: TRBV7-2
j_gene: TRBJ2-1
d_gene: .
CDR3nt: TGTGCCAGCAGCCCCGCCCCCAGAACCCCCTACAATGAGCAGTTCTTC
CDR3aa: CASSPAPRTPYNEQFF

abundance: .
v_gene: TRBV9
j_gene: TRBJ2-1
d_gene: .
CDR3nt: TGTGCCAGCAGCGCCCAACGGGTGCGGGTTCAATACAATGAGCAGTTCTTC
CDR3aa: CASSAQRVRVQYNEQFF

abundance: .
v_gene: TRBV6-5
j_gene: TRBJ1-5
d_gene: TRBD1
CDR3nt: TGTGCCAGCAGTCAGGACAGGTCGTTACAGCCCCAGCATTTT
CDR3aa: CASSQDRSLQPQHF

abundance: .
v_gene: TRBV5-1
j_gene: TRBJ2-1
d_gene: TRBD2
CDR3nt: TGCGCCAGCAGCCTAACTAGCGGGAGCTCCTACAATGAGCAGTTCTTC
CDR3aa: CASSLTSGSSYNEQFF

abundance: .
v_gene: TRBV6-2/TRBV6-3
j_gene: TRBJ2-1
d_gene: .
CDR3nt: TGTGCCAGCAGCACCGGGACTGACCTGTCGTTCTACAATGAGCAGTTCTTC
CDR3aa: CASSTGTDLSFYNEQFF

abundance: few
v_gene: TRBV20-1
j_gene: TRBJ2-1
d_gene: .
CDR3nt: TGCAGTGCTAGTTCGACTCGGGAGCAGTTCTTC
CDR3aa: CSASSTREQFF

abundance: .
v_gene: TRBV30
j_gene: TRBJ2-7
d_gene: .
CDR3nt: TGTGCCACAAAGACCGGGAGCTCCTACGAGCAGTACTTC
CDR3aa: CATKTGSSYEQYF

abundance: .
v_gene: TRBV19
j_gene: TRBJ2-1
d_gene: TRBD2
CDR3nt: TGTGCCAGTAGAGGAAGCGGGAGTGGCTACAATGAGCAGTTCTTC
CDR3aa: CASRGSGSGYNEQFF

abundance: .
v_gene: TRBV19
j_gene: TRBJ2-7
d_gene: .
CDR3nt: TGTGCCAGTAGTCGACAGAAAGAATCCTACGAGCAGTACTTC
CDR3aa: CASSRQKESYEQYF

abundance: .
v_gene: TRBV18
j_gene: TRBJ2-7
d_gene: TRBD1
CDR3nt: TGTGCCAGCTCATCGATCACCGGGACAGGGGGCAACGAGCAGTACTTC
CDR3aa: CASSSITGTGGNEQYF

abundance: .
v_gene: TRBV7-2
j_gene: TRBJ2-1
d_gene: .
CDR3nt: TGTGCCAGCAGCTACCTAGGAAAGTCCTACAATGAGCAGTTCTTC
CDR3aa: CASSYLGKSYNEQFF

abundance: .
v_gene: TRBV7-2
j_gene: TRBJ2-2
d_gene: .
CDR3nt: TGTGCCAGGGAAAAGGGGACTGGTGGCGGGGAGCTGTTTTTT
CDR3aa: CAREKGTGGGELFF

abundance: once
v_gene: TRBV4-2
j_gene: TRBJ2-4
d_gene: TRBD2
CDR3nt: TGTGCCAGCAGCCCCCTTTTCGGACTAGCGGGAGTATCGAACATTCAGTACTTC
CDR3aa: CASSPLFGLAGVSNIQYF

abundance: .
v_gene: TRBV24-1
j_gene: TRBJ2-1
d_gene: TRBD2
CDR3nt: TGTGCCACCAGTGACCAAGGGGCAGTGGGAGGGCTCTACAATGAGCAGTTCTTC
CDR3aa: CATSDQGAVGGLYNEQFF

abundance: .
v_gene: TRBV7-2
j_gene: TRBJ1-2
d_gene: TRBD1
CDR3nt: TGTGCCAGCACCGCAGGGGGCGGCTATGGCTACACCTTC
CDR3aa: CASTAGGGYGYTF

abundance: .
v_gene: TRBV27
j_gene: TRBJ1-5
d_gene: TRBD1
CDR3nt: TGTGCCAGCAGTTCGAGGGACAGAGGTTCGAATCAGCCCCAGCATTTT
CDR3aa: CASSSRDRGSNQPQHF

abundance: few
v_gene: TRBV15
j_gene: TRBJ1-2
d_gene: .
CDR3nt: TGTGCCACCAGCAAGGGGGACTATGGCTACACCTTC
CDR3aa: CATSKGDYGYTF

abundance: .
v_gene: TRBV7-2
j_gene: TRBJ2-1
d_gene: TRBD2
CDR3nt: TGTGCCAGCAGGGATATGAGCGGGAGCTCCTACAATGAGCAGTTCTTC
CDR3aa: CASRDMSGSSYNEQFF

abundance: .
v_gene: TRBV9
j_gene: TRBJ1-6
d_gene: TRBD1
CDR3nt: TGTGCCAGCAGCGCGCAGGGGGCTTTAGGTTCACCCCTCCACTTT
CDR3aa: CASSAQGALGSPLHF

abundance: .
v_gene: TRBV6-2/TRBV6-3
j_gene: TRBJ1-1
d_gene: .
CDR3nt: TGTGCCAGCAGTTACGGGGAGGCAACTGAAGCTTTCTTT
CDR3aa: CASSYGEATEAFF

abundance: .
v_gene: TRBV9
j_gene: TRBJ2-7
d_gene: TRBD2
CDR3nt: TGTGCCAGCAGCGGACTAGCGAGCTACGAGCAGTACTTC
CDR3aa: CASSGLASYEQYF

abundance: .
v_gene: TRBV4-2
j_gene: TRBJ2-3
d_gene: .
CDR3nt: TGTGCCAGCAGCCAAGACCAGAGTGGAGGGGTCACAGATACGCAGTATTTT
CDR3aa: CASSQDQSGGVTDTQYF

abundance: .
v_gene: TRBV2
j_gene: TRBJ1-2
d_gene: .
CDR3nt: TGTGCCAGCAGGGAATTAACCCCGGGACTGCGAAACTATGGCTACACCTTC
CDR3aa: CASRELTPGLRNYGYTF

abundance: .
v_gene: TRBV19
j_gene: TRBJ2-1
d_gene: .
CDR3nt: TGTGCCAGTAGACGAACTAGTGTCGGGTTGAGCTCCTACAATGAGCAGTTCTTC
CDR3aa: CASRRTSVGLSSYNEQFF

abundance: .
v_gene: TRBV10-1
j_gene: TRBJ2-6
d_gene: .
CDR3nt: TGCGCCAGCAGTGGGGCTGGATCTGGGGCCAACGTCCTGACTTTC
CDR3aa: CASSGAGSGANVLTF